This T cell receptor beta chain originates from a study of cytomegalovirus exposure and HLA in healthy donors. As for the study in general: The same platform was used for the 100 to 150 validation repertoires and the 600 to 700 first-cohort repertoires, a later analysis reported.

As regards this clone: Its target is not known.

Profiled with immunoSEQ multiplex PCR; TCRdb holds only in-frame clones, not every one. Of fewer than 200,000 clones in the sample, more than 65% are singletons; the top ten hold about 2.8%. Study-wide points: The TCR clusters that emerged in the first cohort tended, a later analysis found, to co-occur in the 120 or so validation repertoires. In vitro work confirmed that three CMV-associated chains recognize CMV antigens. Cytomegalovirus association was listed for 170 or so TCR beta chains.

Germline V CDR1 and CDR2: MGHRA, YSYEKL. This CDR3 is built from 15 residues. The trim removed 1 base at V and 6 bases at J, leaving 5 bases unmatched. Source material: PBMCs. The sequence derives from a woman under 30 in good health and CMV-seropositive. The J gene is TRBJ1-2, the V gene TRBV4-1, with 10 bases matching TRBD1. The CDR3 reads CASSQVQGQGNGYTF. CDR3 nucleotide sequence: TGCGCCAGCAGCCAAGTTCAGGGACAGGGGAATGGCTACACCTTC.